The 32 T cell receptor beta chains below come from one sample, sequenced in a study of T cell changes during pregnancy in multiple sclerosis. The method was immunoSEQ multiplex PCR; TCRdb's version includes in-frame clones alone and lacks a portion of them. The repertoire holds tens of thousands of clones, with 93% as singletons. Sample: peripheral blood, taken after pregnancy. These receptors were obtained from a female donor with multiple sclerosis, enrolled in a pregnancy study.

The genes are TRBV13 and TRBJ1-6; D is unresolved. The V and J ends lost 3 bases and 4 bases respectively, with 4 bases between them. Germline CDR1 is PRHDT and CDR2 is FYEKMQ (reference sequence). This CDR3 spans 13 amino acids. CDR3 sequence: CASSFLYNSPLHF. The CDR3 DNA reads TGTGCCAGCAGCTTTCTTTATAATTCACCCCTCCACTTT.

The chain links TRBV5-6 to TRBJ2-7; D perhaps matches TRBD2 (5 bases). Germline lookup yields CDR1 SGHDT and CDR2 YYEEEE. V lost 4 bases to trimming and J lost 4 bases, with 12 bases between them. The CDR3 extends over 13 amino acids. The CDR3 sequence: CASSRTSGYEQYF. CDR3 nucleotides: TGTGCCAGCAGCAGGACTTCAGGATACGAGCAGTACTTC.

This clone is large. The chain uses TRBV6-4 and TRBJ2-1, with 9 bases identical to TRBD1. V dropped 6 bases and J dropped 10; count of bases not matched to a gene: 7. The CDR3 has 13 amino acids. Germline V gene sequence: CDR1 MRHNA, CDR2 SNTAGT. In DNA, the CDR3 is TGTGCCAGCAGCAGGACAGGGGAGGGGGAGCAGTTCTTC. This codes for CASSRTGEGEQFF.

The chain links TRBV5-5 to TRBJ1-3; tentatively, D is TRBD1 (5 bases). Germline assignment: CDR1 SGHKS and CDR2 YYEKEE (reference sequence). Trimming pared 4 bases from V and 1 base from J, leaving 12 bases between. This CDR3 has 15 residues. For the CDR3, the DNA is TGTGCCAGCAGCCGGGGGGATAGATCTGGAAACACCATATATTTT. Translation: CASSRGDRSGNTIYF.

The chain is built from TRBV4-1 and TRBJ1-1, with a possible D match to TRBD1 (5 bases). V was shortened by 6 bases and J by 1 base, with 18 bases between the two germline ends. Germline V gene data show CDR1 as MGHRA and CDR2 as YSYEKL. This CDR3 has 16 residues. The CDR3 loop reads CASRETPGIRNTEAFF. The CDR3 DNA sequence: TGCGCCAGCAGGGAAACGCCAGGGATTCGGAACACTGAAGCTTTCTTT.

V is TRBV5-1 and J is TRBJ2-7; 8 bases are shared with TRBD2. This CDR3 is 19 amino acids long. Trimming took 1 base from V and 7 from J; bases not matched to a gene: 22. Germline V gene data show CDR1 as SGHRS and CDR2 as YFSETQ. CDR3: CASSLSSRTSSTGDDEQYF. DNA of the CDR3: TGCGCCAGCAGCTTGAGTTCCCGGACTAGCTCCACGGGAGACGATGAGCAGTACTTC.

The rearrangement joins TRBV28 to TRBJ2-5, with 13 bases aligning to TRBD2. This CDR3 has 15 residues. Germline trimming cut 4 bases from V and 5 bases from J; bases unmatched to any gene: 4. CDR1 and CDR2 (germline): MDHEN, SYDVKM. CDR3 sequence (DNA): TGTGCCAGCAGTTGGACTAGCGGGAGATTGGAGACCCAGTACTTC. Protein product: CASSWTSGRLETQYF.

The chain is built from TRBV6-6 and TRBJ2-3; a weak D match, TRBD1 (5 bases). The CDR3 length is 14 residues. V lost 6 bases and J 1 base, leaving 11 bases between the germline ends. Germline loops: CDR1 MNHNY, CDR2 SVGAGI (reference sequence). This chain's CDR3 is CASRRTGRTDTQYF. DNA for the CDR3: TGTGCCAGCAGGCGTACAGGACGCACAGATACGCAGTATTTT.

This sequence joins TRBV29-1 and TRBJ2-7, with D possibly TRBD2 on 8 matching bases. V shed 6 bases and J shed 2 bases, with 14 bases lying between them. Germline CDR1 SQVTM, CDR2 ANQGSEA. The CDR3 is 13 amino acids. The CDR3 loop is CSVGGDSAYEQYF. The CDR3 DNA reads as TGCAGCGTCGGGGGGGACAGTGCCTACGAGCAGTACTTC.

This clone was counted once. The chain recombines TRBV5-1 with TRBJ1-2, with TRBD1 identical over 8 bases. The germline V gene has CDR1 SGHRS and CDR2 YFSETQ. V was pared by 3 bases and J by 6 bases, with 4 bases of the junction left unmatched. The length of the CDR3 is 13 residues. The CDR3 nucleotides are TGCGCCAGCAGCTATACAGGGGGGGATGGCTACACCTTC. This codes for CASSYTGGDGYTF.

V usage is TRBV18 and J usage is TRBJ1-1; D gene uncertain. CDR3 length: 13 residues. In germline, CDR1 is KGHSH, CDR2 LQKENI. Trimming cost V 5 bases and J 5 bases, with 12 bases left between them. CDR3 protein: CASSSVAGTEAFF. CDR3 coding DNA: TGTGCCAGCTCAAGTGTGGCGGGGACTGAAGCTTTCTTT.

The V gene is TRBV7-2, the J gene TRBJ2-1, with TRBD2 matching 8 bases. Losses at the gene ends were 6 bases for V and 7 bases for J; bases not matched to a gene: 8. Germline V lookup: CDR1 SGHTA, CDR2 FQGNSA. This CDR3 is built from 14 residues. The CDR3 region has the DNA TGTGCCAGCAGTTTACGTGTAGCGGGAAATGAGCAGTTCTTC. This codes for CASSLRVAGNEQFF.

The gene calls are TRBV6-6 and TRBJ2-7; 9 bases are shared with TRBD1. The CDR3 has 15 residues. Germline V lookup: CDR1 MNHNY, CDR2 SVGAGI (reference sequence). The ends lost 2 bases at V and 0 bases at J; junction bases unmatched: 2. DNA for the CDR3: TGTGCCAGCAGTTACGGGACAGGGAACTCCTACGAGCAGTACTTC. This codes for CASSYGTGNSYEQYF.

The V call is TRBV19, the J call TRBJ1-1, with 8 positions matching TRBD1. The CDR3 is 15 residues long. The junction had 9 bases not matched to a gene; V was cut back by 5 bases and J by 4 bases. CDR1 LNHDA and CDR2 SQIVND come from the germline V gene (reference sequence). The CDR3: CASSAKHRGGTEAFF. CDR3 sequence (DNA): TGTGCCAGTAGTGCCAAGCACAGGGGGGGCACTGAAGCTTTCTTT.

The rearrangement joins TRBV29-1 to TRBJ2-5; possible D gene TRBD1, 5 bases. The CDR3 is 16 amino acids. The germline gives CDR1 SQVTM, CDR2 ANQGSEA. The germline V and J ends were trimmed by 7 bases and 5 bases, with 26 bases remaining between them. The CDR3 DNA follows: TGCAGCGCCCGAAGAGCCGGCGACAGCAATTTGGAGACCCAGTACTTC. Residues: CSARRAGDSNLETQYF.

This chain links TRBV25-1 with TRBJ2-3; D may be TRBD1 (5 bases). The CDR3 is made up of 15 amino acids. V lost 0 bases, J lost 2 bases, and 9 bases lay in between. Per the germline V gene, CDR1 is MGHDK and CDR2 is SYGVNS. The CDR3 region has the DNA TGTGCCAGCAGTGAATACAGGGCCGTCACAGATACGCAGTATTTT. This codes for CASSEYRAVTDTQYF. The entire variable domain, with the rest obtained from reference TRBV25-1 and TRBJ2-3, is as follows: EADIYQTPRYLVIGTGKKITLECSQTMGHDKMYWYQQDPGMELHLIHYSYGVNSTEKGDLSSESTVSRIRTEHFPLTLESARPSHTSQYLCASSEYRAVTDTQYFGPGTRLTVL.

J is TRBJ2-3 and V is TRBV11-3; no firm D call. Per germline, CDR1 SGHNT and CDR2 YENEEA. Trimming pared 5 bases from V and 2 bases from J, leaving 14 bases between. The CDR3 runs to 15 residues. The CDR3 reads CASSRGGLNTDTQYF. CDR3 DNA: TGTGCCAGCAGCCGAGGCGGTCTCAACACAGATACGCAGTATTTT.

Written as DNA, the CDR3 is TGTGCCTGGAGTGGGACAGGGGGCTGGCAGCCCCAGCATTTT. This sequence encodes CAWSGTGGWQPQHF. V is TRBV30 and J is TRBJ1-5; TRBD1 aligns across 11 bases. Trimming cost V 1 base and J 7 bases; bases outside gene matches: 3. Germline CDR1 and CDR2: GTSNPN and SVGIG (reference sequence). The length of the CDR3 is 14 residues.

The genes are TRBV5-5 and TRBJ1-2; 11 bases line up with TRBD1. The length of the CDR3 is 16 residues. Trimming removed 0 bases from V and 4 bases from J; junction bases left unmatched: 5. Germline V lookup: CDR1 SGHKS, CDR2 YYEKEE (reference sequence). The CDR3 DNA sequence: TGTGCCAGCAGCTTGGACGGACAGGGGGCGTTCTATGGCTACACCTTC. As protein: CASSLDGQGAFYGYTF. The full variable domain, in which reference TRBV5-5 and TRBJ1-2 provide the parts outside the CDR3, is DAGVTQSPTHLIKTRGQQVTLRCSPISGHKSVSWYQQVLGQGPQFIFQYYEKEERGRGNFPDRFSARQFPNYSSELNVNALLLGDSALYLCASSLDGQGAFYGYTFGSGTRLTVV.

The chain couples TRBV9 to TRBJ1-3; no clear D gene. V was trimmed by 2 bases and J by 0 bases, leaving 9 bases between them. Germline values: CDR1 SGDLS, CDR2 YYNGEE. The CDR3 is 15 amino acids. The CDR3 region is CASSVTVSSGNTIYF. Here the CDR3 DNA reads TGTGCCAGCAGCGTTACAGTAAGCTCTGGAAACACCATATATTTT.

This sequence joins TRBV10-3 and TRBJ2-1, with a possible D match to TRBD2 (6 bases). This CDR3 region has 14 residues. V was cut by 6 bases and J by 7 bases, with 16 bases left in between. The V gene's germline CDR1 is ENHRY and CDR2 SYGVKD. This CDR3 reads CAIRSSLGGNEQFF. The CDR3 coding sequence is TGTGCCATCAGATCTAGCTTGGGGGGAAATGAGCAGTTCTTC.

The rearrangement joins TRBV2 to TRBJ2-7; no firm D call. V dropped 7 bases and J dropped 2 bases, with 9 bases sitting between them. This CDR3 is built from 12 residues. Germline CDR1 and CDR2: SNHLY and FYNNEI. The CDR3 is CASTRSTYEQYF. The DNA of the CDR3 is TGTGCCAGCACCAGGTCTACCTACGAGCAGTACTTC.

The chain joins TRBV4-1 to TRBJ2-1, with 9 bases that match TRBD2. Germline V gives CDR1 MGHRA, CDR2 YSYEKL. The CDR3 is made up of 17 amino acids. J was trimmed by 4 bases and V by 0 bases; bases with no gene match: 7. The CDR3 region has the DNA TGCGCCAGCAGCCAAGATCCCGCTAGCGGGATATACAATGAGCAGTTCTTC. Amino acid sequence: CASSQDPASGIYNEQFF.

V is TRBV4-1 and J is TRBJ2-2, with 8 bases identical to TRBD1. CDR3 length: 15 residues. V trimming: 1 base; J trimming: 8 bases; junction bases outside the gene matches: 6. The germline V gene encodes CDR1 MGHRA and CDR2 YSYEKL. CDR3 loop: CASSQVFGTGGELFF. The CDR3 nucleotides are TGCGCCAGCAGCCAAGTATTTGGGACAGGAGGGGAGCTGTTTTTT.

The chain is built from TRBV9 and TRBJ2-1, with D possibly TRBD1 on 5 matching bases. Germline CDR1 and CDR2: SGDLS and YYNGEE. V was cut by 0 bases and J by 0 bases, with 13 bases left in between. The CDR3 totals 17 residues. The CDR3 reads CASSVGRVLGSYNEQFF. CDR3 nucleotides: TGTGCCAGCAGCGTAGGCAGGGTGTTGGGCTCCTACAATGAGCAGTTCTTC.

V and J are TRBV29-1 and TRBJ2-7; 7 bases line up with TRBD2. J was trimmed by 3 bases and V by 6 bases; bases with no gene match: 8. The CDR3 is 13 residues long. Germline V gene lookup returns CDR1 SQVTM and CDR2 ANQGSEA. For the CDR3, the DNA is TGCAGCGTCCTCGGGGGGTTGGACTACGAGCAGTACTTC. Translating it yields CSVLGGLDYEQYF.

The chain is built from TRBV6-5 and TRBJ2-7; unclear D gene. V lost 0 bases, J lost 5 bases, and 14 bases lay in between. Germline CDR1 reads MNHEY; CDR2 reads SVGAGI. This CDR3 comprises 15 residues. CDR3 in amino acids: CASSYSLSLVHEQYF. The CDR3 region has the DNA TGTGCCAGCAGTTACTCACTGAGCCTGGTCCACGAGCAGTACTTC.

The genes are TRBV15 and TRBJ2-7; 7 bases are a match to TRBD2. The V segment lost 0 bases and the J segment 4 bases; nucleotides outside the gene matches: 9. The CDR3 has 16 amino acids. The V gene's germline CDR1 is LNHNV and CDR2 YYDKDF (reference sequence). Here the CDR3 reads CATSRELGGGIYEQYF. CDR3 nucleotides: TGTGCCACCAGCAGAGAATTGGGCGGGGGAATTTACGAGCAGTACTTC.

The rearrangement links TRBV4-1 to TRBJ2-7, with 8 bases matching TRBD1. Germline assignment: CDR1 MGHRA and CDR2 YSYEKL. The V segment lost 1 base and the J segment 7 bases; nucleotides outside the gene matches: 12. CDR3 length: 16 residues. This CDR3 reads CASSQVLGQAGEEQYF. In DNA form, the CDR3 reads TGCGCCAGCAGCCAAGTTCTGGGACAGGCGGGTGAAGAGCAGTACTTC.

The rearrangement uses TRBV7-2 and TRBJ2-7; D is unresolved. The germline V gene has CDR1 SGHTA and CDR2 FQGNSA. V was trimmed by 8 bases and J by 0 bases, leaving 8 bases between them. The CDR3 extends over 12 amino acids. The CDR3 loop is CASHASSYEQYF. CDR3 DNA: TGTGCCAGCCACGCCAGCTCCTACGAGCAGTACTTC.

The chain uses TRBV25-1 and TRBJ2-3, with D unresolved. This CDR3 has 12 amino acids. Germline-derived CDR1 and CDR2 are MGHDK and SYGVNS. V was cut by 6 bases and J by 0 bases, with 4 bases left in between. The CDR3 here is CASSVSTDTQYF. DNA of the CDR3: TGTGCCAGCAGCGTTAGCACAGATACGCAGTATTTT.

In nucleotides, the CDR3 is TGTGCCAGCAGCTTCGGGGGAGCCGAGCAGTACTTC. It is translated as CASSFGGAEQYF. The genes are TRBV11-2 and TRBJ2-7, with a weak D call TRBD2 (6 bases). V was clipped by 3 bases and J by 6 bases, with 9 bases between them. The V gene's germline CDR1 is SGHAT and CDR2 FQNNGV. The CDR3 is 12 amino acids.